The 18 T cell receptor beta chains below come from one sample, sequenced in a study of blood T cell repertoires in COVID-19. This table comes from immunoSEQ multiplex PCR, and its TCRdb copy is limited to in-frame clones, with some not included. Of some 150,000 clones in the sample, 87% are singletons; the top ten hold roughly 3.3%. The sample consisted of peripheral blood. The receptors were gathered from a man aged 18 to 29 with active or convalescent COVID-19.

The chain employs TRBV5-1 and TRBJ2-3, with 10 nucleotides matching TRBD2. The CDR3 consists of 16 residues. Germline CDR1 reads SGHRS; CDR2 reads YFSETQ. V shed 1 base, J shed 4 bases, and the junction held 6 bases outside the gene matches. DNA of the CDR3: TGCGCCAGCAGCTTGAGTGTGAGCGGGGGGGCAGATACGCAGTATTTT. Residues: CASSLSVSGGADTQYF.

The table lists this clone with a few counts. The V call is TRBV18, the J call TRBJ2-4, with a weak D call TRBD1 (5 bases). CDR1 KGHSH and CDR2 LQKENI come from the germline V gene. V was shortened by 1 base and J by 5 bases, with 15 bases between the two germline ends. This CDR3 has 16 residues. CDR3 sequence (DNA): TGTGCCAGCTCACCACTGGGGCAGCCTAGAGAAAACATTCAGTACTTC. Its translation is CASSPLGQPRENIQYF.

The chain combines TRBV2 with TRBJ1-1, with unresolved D. The CDR3 sequence is 12 residues long. Trimming stripped 4 bases from V and 2 bases from J, with 5 bases between. Germline lookup yields CDR1 SNHLY and CDR2 FYNNEI. CDR3 DNA sequence: TGTGCCAGCAGTGCCAGTAACACTGAAGCTTTCTTT. The encoded protein is CASSASNTEAFF.

This clone was seen more than once but under ten times. The genes are TRBV7-2 and TRBJ2-5; no reliable D call. Per the germline V gene, CDR1 is SGHTA and CDR2 is FQGNSA. V dropped 2 bases and J dropped 4 bases, with 11 bases sitting between them. CDR3 length equals 14 residues. CDR3 nucleotide sequence: TGTGCCAGCAGCTTATCCTGGCGGAGAGAGACCCAGTACTTC. Translation gives CASSLSWRRETQYF.

The V call is TRBV7-2, the J call TRBJ1-5, with a weak D call TRBD1 (6 bases). The V end lost 4 bases, the J end lost 6 bases, and 13 bases lay between the germline ends. Germline-derived CDR1 and CDR2 are SGHTA and FQGNSA. The CDR3 totals 14 residues. The CDR3 region has the DNA TGTGCCAGCAGCTCCGGGGGGGCCGGTCAGCCCCAGCATTTT. This translates into CASSSGGAGQPQHF.

V and J are TRBV2 and TRBJ2-3; 10 nucleotides agree with TRBD2. From germline, CDR1 is SNHLY and CDR2 FYNNEI. The CDR3 has 15 amino acids. The V gene end was trimmed by 11 bases and the J gene end by 7 bases; junction bases not matched to a gene: 15. CDR3 in amino acids: CAGASSGGGGNTQYF. CDR3 coding DNA: TGTGCCGGCGCCTCAAGCGGGGGGGGCGGAAATACGCAGTATTTT.

The genes are TRBV6-6 and TRBJ1-6, with 9 bases lining up with TRBD1. J lost 7 bases, V lost 5 bases, and 3 bases had no gene match. The CDR3 has 14 amino acids. Germline CDR1 is MNHNY and CDR2 is SVGAGI (reference sequence). The CDR3 loop is CASSPGQGNSPLHF. CDR3 DNA: TGTGCCAGCAGTCCGGGACAGGGCAATTCACCCCTCCACTTT.

The chain recombines TRBV7-2 with TRBJ2-7; TRBD2 matches at 8 bases. The CDR3 length is 14 residues. Germline V gene lookup returns CDR1 SGHTA and CDR2 FQGNSA. Trimming removed 4 bases from V and 4 bases from J; junction bases left unmatched: 6. CDR3 sequence (DNA): TGTGCCAGCAGCTCCTCGGGGGGGGATTACGAGCAGTACTTC. Protein product: CASSSSGGDYEQYF. Full variable domain (rest looked up from reference TRBV7-2 and TRBJ2-7): GAGVSQSPSNKVTEKGKDVELRCDPISGHTALYWYRQSLGQGLEFLIYFQGNSAPDKSGLPSDRFSAERTGGSVSTLTIQRTQQEDSAVYLCASSSSGGDYEQYFGPGTRLTVT.

The rearrangement uses TRBV4-3 and TRBJ2-2, with 8 nucleotides matching TRBD2. V lost 1 base, J lost 5 bases, and 9 bases stayed unmatched. Germline lookup yields CDR1 LGHNA and CDR2 YSLEER. The CDR3 is 17 amino acids. The CDR3 DNA is TGCGCCAGCAGCCAAGTAGTCCTAGCGGGTCGGACCGGGGAGCTGTTTTTT. Translating gives CASSQVVLAGRTGELFF.

The V and J genes are TRBV11-2 and TRBJ2-7; D gene ambiguous. This CDR3 comprises 12 residues. Germline V gives CDR1 SGHAT, CDR2 FQNNGV. V was cut by 5 bases and J by 2 bases, with 7 bases left in between. The CDR3 is CASSLAPYEQYV. For the CDR3, the DNA is TGTGCCAGCAGCCTGGCCCCCTACGAGCAGTACGTC.

This rearrangement joins TRBV10-3 to TRBJ2-7; D uncertain. The germline CDR1 and CDR2 sequences are ENHRY and SYGVKD. Trimming shortened V by 3 bases and J by 2 bases, and 5 bases separated the two germline ends. CDR3 length: 12 residues. The CDR3 bases are TGTGCCATCAGTGACTCTCCCTACGAGCAGTACTTC. It is translated as CAISDSPYEQYF.

The CDR3 nucleotides are TGTGCCAGCAGCCAAAGGAGGGCAGGGCCCTACAATGAGCAGTTCTTC. It is translated as CASSQRRAGPYNEQFF. This sequence joins TRBV4-2 and TRBJ2-1, with D possibly matching TRBD2 (6 bases). This CDR3 is built from 16 residues. The germline CDR1 and CDR2 sequences are LGHNA and YNFKEQ. Between the trimmed V and J ends, which lost 2 bases and 2 bases, there was a span of 13 bases.

The rearrangement uses TRBV6-2 or TRBV6-3 and TRBJ2-5; a possible D gene is TRBD2 (6 bases). The CDR3 is 13 residues long. The ends were cut back, 4 bases at V and 4 bases at J, with 10 bases in the middle. CDR1 is MNHEY, CDR2 SVGEGT, per germline. The CDR3 protein is CASSFVGGETQYF. In DNA form, the CDR3 reads TGTGCCAGCAGTTTTGTGGGGGGAGAGACCCAGTACTTC.

The V gene is TRBV29-1, the J gene TRBJ2-7; the match to TRBD1 covers 7 bases. This CDR3 is 12 amino acids long. Germline lookup yields CDR1 SQVTM and CDR2 ANQGSEA. V trimming: 1 base; J trimming: 4 bases; junction bases outside the gene matches: 1. CDR3 sequence (DNA): TGCAGCGTTGAAGGGGACAGTTACGAGCAGTACTTC. Residues: CSVEGDSYEQYF.

V is TRBV18 and J is TRBJ2-7, with D perhaps matching TRBD1 (6 bases). With 3 bases removed from V and 0 bases from J, the gap between germline ends came to 9 bases. In germline, CDR1 is KGHSH, CDR2 LQKENI. The CDR3 is 14 amino acids. The CDR3 is CASSPSRGSYEQYV. Written as DNA, the CDR3 is TGTGCCAGCTCACCGAGCAGGGGCTCCTACGAGCAGTACGTC.

V and J are TRBV28 and TRBJ2-7; 9 nucleotides agree with TRBD1. Germline CDR1 MDHEN, CDR2 SYDVKM. The length of the CDR3 is 16 residues. V dropped 6 bases and J dropped 7; count of bases not matched to a gene: 16. The CDR3, as DNA: TGTGCCAGCAGCAACAGGCCACAGGGGGCGCTCAGGGAGCAGTACGTC. It is translated as CASSNRPQGALREQYV.

The chain couples TRBV4-1 to TRBJ1-2, with 9 bases aligning to TRBD1. Germline V gene lookup returns CDR1 MGHRA and CDR2 YSYEKL. CDR3 size: 16 residues. V shed 0 bases and J 4 bases; nucleotides not matched to a gene: 6. The CDR3 spells CASSQDSGQGFYGYTF. CDR3 nucleotides: TGCGCCAGCAGCCAAGATTCGGGACAGGGTTTCTATGGCTACACCTTC.

The V and J genes are TRBV30 and TRBJ2-1, with a possible D match to TRBD2 (6 bases). The CDR3 runs to 15 residues. The germline V gene encodes CDR1 GTSNPN and CDR2 SVGIG (reference sequence). V was trimmed by 0 bases and J by 6 bases, leaving 15 bases between them. The CDR3 reads CAWSVPGGTLNEQFF. CDR3 coding DNA: TGTGCCTGGAGTGTTCCCGGCGGGACCCTCAATGAGCAGTTCTTC.